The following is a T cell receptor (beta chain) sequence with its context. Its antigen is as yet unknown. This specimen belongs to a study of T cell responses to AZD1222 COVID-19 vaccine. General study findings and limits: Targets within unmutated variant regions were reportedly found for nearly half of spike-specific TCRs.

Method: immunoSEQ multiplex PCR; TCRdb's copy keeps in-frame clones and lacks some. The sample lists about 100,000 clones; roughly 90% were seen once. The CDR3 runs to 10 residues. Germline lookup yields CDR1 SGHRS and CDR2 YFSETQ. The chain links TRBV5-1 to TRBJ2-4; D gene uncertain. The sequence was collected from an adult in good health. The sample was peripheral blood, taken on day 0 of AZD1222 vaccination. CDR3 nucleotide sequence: TGCGGTTTAGCCAAAAACATTCAGTACTTC. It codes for CGLAKNIQYF. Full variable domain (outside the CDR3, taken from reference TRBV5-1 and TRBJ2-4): KAGVTQTPRYLIKTRGQQVTLSCSPISGHRSVSWYQQTPGQGLQFLFEYFSETQRNKGNFPGRFSGRQFSNSRSEMNVSTLELGDSALYLCGLAKNIQYFGAGTRLSVL.